This T cell receptor (beta chain) was sequenced during a study of monozygotic twins with inflammatory bowel disease. Study-wide findings and caveats: Discordant twins showed the same repertoire similarity as concordant twins, possibly from limited power.

The RNA usage for each TCR library was around 4,000 ng of total RNA. Template switching incorporated UMIs with a 6-nucleotide sample barcode. Reanalyzing the 5' RACE reads, TCRdb keeps one entry per CDR3 protein, without DNA. The sample includes approximately 330,000 distinct CDR3 sequences. The CDR3 is 16 residues long. CDR1 and CDR2 from the germline V gene are SGHNT and YYREEE (reference sequence). Points on this clonotype: Its antigen is not identified.

This rearrangement joins TRBV5-4 to TRBJ2-5; checking the TCRdb D call of TRBD2 is not possible without DNA. The sequenced sample consisted of blood. The sequence derives from a human donor with ulcerative colitis or Crohn's disease, or a healthy co-twin of an affected twin (not recorded which). The CDR3 loop is CASSPDSGGAQETQYF.